This TCR beta chain emerged from a study of quantifying T cell responses using KT2 cells. Study-level information: cDNA was made from DNase-treated RNA using alpha and beta constant primers.

The length of the CDR3 is 15 residues. Per germline, CDR1 SGHRS and CDR2 YFSETQ. After removal of 4 bases from V and 2 bases from J, the junction contained 3 bases not matched to a gene. The cDNA 3' end received a ligated oligonucleotide with a UMI. An equimolar mix of RC1.1 and RC1.2 primed the beta chain across TRBC1 and TRBC2. TCRdb independently ran MiXCR on the UMI-ligation and nested PCR reads; one entry per CDR3 protein. The sample has 30,000 or so distinct CDR3 sequences; approximately 6.8% are singletons. This clonotype has a count of ten or more. Sample: PBMCs spiked with cells of the T cell clone KT2. The origin of this receptor is a human donor. This chain links TRBV5-1 with TRBJ2-1; 10 bases are a match to TRBD2. The CDR3 is CASSPSGGPYNEQFF. CDR3 coding DNA: TGCGCCAGCAGCCCTAGCGGGGGCCCCTACAATGAGCAGTTCTTC. The full variable domain, its missing parts supplied by reference TRBV5-1 and TRBJ2-1, is KAGVTQTPRYLIKTRGQQVTLSCSPISGHRSVSWYQQTPGQGLQFLFEYFSETQRNKGNFPGRFSGRQFSNSRSEMNVSTLELGDSALYLCASSPSGGPYNEQFFGPGTRLTVL.